This is a list of T cell receptor beta chains from one sample in a study of T cell repertoires in cytomegalovirus infection. The antigens these receptors bind are not known. TCRdb reanalysed the reads using MiXCR and keeps one entry per CDR3 protein. The sample has roughly 170,000 distinct CDR3 sequences; roughly 21% are singletons. The sample in question was CD8+ T cells from cultured PBMCs, obtained from culture after CMV antigen stimulation. These receptors came from a human donor in good health (CMV status not recorded). Some clones in this sample may be carry-over from other donors' samples. Each CDR3 is given with its conserved first and last residue. Fields, in order: clone size, J gene, D gene, V gene, CDR3 protein, CDR3 DNA. The D gene is left open where the match is weak. The size of a clone is reported for some rows only, either as once, few or many, or as a class for expanded clones.

few	TRBJ2-1	NA	TRBV7-9	CASSLLPGEADEQFF	TGTGCCAGCAGCTTACTCCCGGGCGAGGCGGATGAGCAGTTCTTC
NA	TRBJ2-7	NA	TRBV12-3/TRBV12-4	CASSLVPRDLHEQYF	TGTGCCAGCAGTTTGGTCCCTCGGGACCTCCACGAGCAGTACTTC
few	TRBJ2-3	NA	TRBV11-1	CASSLNRDTDTQYF	TGTGCCAGCAGCTTAAACAGGGACACAGATACGCAGTATTTT
few	TRBJ2-1	TRBD2	TRBV12-3/TRBV12-4	CASSRSGEVSYNEQFF	TGTGCCAGCAGCCGAAGCGGGGAGGTCTCCTACAATGAGCAGTTCTTC
few	TRBJ1-2	NA	TRBV2	CASSDNIGTEHNYGYTF	TGTGCCAGCAGTGATAATATTGGGACCGAACATAACTATGGCTACACCTTC
NA	TRBJ2-4	TRBD1	TRBV19	CASTLTTGTEGQNIQYF	TGTGCCAGTACCCTCACCACCGGGACAGAAGGCCAAAACATTCAGTACTTC
few	TRBJ2-7	NA	TRBV12-3/TRBV12-4	CASSFGFPEQYF	TGTGCCAGCAGTTTTGGGTTCCCCGAGCAGTACTTC
few	TRBJ2-1	TRBD1	TRBV11-2	CASSAGTGALTLDEQFF	TGTGCCAGCAGCGCCGGGACAGGGGCCCTAACCCTCGATGAGCAGTTCTTC
NA	TRBJ2-7	NA	TRBV4-3	CASSQGPGTEIKYF	TGCGCCAGCAGCCAAGGCCCCGGGACGGAAATCAAGTACTTC
NA	TRBJ1-5	NA	TRBV2	CASSDRSPLSNQPQHF	TGTGCCAGCAGTGATAGATCACCCTTAAGCAATCAGCCCCAGCATTTT
NA	TRBJ2-7	NA	TRBV12-3/TRBV12-4	CASSLYSSYEQYF	TGTGCCAGCAGTTTGTACAGTTCCTACGAGCAGTACTTC
NA	TRBJ2-1	NA	TRBV27	CASSMRGDPSQGNEQFF	TGTGCCAGCAGTATGAGGGGGGACCCGAGTCAAGGCAATGAGCAGTTCTTC
few	TRBJ2-7	NA	TRBV6-2/TRBV6-3	CASSPPGATYEQYF	TGTGCCAGCAGTCCCCCTGGGGCAACCTACGAGCAGTACTTC
NA	TRBJ1-4	TRBD1	TRBV7-8	CASSPTGGAANEKLFF	TGTGCCAGCAGCCCCACAGGGGGGGCCGCTAATGAAAAACTGTTTTTT
few	TRBJ1-4	NA	TRBV10-3	CAISESAEANEKLFF	TGTGCCATCAGTGAGTCCGCCGAGGCTAATGAAAAACTGTTTTTT
few	TRBJ1-2	NA	TRBV12-3/TRBV12-4	CASSMDSKNYGYTF	TGTGCCAGCAGTATGGACAGCAAAAACTATGGCTACACCTTC
few	TRBJ2-3	NA	TRBV11-2	CASSLGQGNFPSTDTQYF	TGTGCCAGCAGCTTAGGGCAGGGGAACTTTCCTAGCACAGATACGCAGTATTTT
NA	TRBJ1-4	TRBD1	TRBV20-1	CSARDGQGIMAEKLFF	TGCAGTGCTAGAGATGGACAGGGCATTATGGCTGAAAAACTGTTTTTT
few	TRBJ2-7	NA	TRBV20-1	CSAWNRDLNYEQYF	TGCAGTGCTTGGAACCGGGACCTAAACTACGAGCAGTACTTC
NA	TRBJ1-3	NA	TRBV7-2	CASSPEENTIYF	TGTGCCAGCAGCCCCGAGGAAAACACCATATATTTT
NA	TRBJ2-7	NA	TRBV7-3	CASSSLGAGQLSYEQYF	TGTGCCAGCAGCTCACTAGGCGCGGGACAACTCTCCTACGAGCAGTACTTC
few	TRBJ1-2	TRBD1	TRBV7-2	CASKSHRGPYGYTF	TGTGCCAGCAAATCTCACAGGGGCCCCTATGGCTACACCTTC
few	TRBJ2-7	NA	TRBV7-9	CASSLTREISYEQYF	TGTGCCAGCAGCTTAACCAGGGAAATCTCCTACGAGCAGTACTTC
NA	TRBJ2-1	TRBD1	TRBV5-5	CASSPWTGSEQFF	TGTGCCAGCAGCCCCTGGACAGGGTCGGAGCAGTTCTTC
NA	TRBJ1-2	NA	TRBV5-6	CASSSPGDHYILGYTF	TGTGCCAGCAGCTCCCCCGGGGACCACTATATTCTGGGCTACACCTTC
NA	TRBJ1-2	TRBD1	TRBV15	CATSRGGGTDGYTF	TGTGCCACCAGCAGAGGTGGCGGGACAGATGGCTACACCTTC
NA	TRBJ1-2	NA	TRBV2	CASRSWDGYTF	TGTGCCAGCAGATCCTGGGATGGCTACACCTTC
NA	TRBJ1-2	NA	TRBV19	CASSISSREYDYGYTF	TGTGCCAGTAGTATTTCGAGCAGGGAGTACGACTATGGCTACACCTTC
NA	TRBJ1-4	NA	TRBV12-3/TRBV12-4	CATLDTTNEKLFF	TGTGCCACCCTAGATACAACTAATGAAAAACTGTTTTTT
few	TRBJ2-7	TRBD1	TRBV7-9	CASSLALTGQAYEQYF	TGTGCCAGCAGCTTAGCACTGACAGGGCAGGCCTACGAGCAGTACTTC
few	TRBJ2-1	NA	TRBV3-2	CASSQEVTGGNEQFF	TGTGCCAGCAGCCAAGAAGTGACGGGGGGAAATGAGCAGTTCTTC
NA	TRBJ2-3	TRBD1	TRBV14	CASSRTGGLRTDTQYF	TGTGCCAGCAGCCGGACAGGGGGCTTAAGGACAGATACGCAGTATTTT
NA	TRBJ1-1	NA	TRBV14	CASSLQGLNTEAFF	TGTGCCAGCAGCCTACAAGGGCTGAACACTGAAGCTTTCTTT
NA	TRBJ2-3	NA	TRBV4-2	CASSQVAGSTDTQYF	TGTGCCAGCAGCCAAGTGGCGGGGAGCACAGATACGCAGTATTTT
few	TRBJ1-1	NA	TRBV7-6	CASSLDTGTEAFF	TGTGCCAGCAGCTTAGATACGGGAACTGAAGCTTTCTTT
few	TRBJ2-1	TRBD1	TRBV7-8	CASSLGQGAVNEQFF	TGTGCCAGCAGCTTAGGACAGGGGGCTGTGAATGAGCAGTTCTTC
NA	TRBJ2-5	NA	TRBV7-2	CASSSSGWVAQETQYF	TGTGCCAGCAGCTCGTCAGGGTGGGTCGCTCAAGAGACCCAGTACTTC
NA	TRBJ2-5	NA	TRBV20-1	CSAREGSGQETQYF	TGCAGTGCTAGAGAAGGATCGGGTCAAGAGACCCAGTACTTC
few	TRBJ1-1	NA	TRBV7-2	CASSLRGVSEAFF	TGTGCCAGCAGCTTACGAGGGGTATCTGAAGCTTTCTTT
few	TRBJ2-5	TRBD2	TRBV7-8	CASSPMRLAGEFQETQYF	TGTGCCAGCAGCCCGATGAGACTAGCGGGGGAGTTCCAAGAGACCCAGTACTTC
NA	TRBJ1-2	NA	TRBV11-3	CASSQNPRHYGYTF	TGTGCTAGCAGCCAGAATCCGCGGCACTATGGCTACACCTTC